Listed below are T cell receptor beta chains from one sample, sequenced in a study of T cell changes during pregnancy in multiple sclerosis. Profiling relied on immunoSEQ multiplex PCR, and the TCRdb table lists in-frame clones only, not all of them. The profile shows more than 100,000 clones, about 90% of them singletons. Sample: peripheral blood, taken after pregnancy. The source is a female donor with multiple sclerosis, enrolled in a pregnancy study. CDR3s include the opening cysteine and the closing phenylalanine or tryptophan. Fields, in order: V gene, clone size, D gene, J gene, CDR3 protein, CDR3 DNA. The D gene is left open where the match is weak. Clone size is shown for a subset of rows, as once, few, many or a class of expanded clone.

V gene: TRBV29-1
clone size: .
D gene: .
J gene: TRBJ2-2
CDR3 protein: CSVAPTAPNTGELFF
CDR3 DNA: TGCAGCGTTGCCCCAACAGCCCCGAACACCGGGGAGCTGTTTTTT

V gene: TRBV5-1
clone size: .
D gene: TRBD2
J gene: TRBJ2-4
CDR3 protein: CASRTWEGNIQYF
CDR3 DNA: TGCGCCAGCAGGACCTGGGAGGGGAACATTCAGTACTTC

V gene: TRBV6-5
clone size: .
D gene: TRBD1
J gene: TRBJ1-2
CDR3 protein: CASSYDQGARGYTF
CDR3 DNA: TGTGCCAGCAGTTATGATCAGGGGGCGAGGGGCTACACCTTC

V gene: TRBV7-7
clone size: .
D gene: .
J gene: TRBJ2-2
CDR3 protein: CASSLRLSTGELFF
CDR3 DNA: TGTGCCAGCAGCTTGAGACTCAGCACCGGGGAGCTGTTTTTT

V gene: TRBV6-5
clone size: .
D gene: .
J gene: TRBJ2-2
CDR3 protein: CASSYPYTGELFF
CDR3 DNA: TGTGCCAGCAGTTACCCCTACACCGGGGAGCTGTTTTTT

V gene: TRBV5-1
clone size: .
D gene: TRBD1
J gene: TRBJ1-1
CDR3 protein: CASSLGGGANTEAFF
CDR3 DNA: TGCGCCAGCAGCTTGGGAGGGGGCGCGAACACTGAAGCTTTCTTT

V gene: TRBV10-3
clone size: .
D gene: .
J gene: TRBJ2-6
CDR3 protein: CAISDPGGANVLTF
CDR3 DNA: TGTGCCATCAGTGACCCCGGTGGGGCCAACGTCCTGACTTTC

V gene: TRBV19
clone size: .
D gene: TRBD1
J gene: TRBJ2-5
CDR3 protein: CASTPKGAQETQYF
CDR3 DNA: TGTGCCAGTACCCCAAAGGGGGCCCAAGAGACCCAGTACTTC

V gene: TRBV25-1
clone size: .
D gene: .
J gene: TRBJ2-3
CDR3 protein: CASSARLLDTQYF
CDR3 DNA: TGTGCCAGCAGTGCAAGACTACTAGATACGCAGTATTTT

V gene: TRBV5-4
clone size: .
D gene: .
J gene: TRBJ1-3
CDR3 protein: CASSMGVGNTIYF
CDR3 DNA: TGTGCCAGCAGCATGGGCGTGGGAAACACCATATATTTT

V gene: TRBV14
clone size: .
D gene: .
J gene: TRBJ1-2
CDR3 protein: CASSQDWGVYGYTF
CDR3 DNA: TGTGCCAGCAGCCAAGATTGGGGGGTGTATGGCTACACCTTC

V gene: TRBV5-8
clone size: .
D gene: .
J gene: TRBJ2-7
CDR3 protein: CASSYLRDYEQYF
CDR3 DNA: TGTGCCAGCAGCTATCTCCGGGACTACGAGCAGTACTTC

V gene: TRBV7-7
clone size: .
D gene: .
J gene: TRBJ2-1
CDR3 protein: CASSLGTGRNEQFF
CDR3 DNA: TGTGCCAGCAGCTTAGGTACAGGGAGAAATGAGCAGTTCTTC

V gene: TRBV27
clone size: .
D gene: .
J gene: TRBJ2-5
CDR3 protein: CASSPYPGRIQETQYF
CDR3 DNA: TGTGCCAGCAGTCCCTACCCAGGCCGGATCCAAGAGACCCAGTACTTC

V gene: TRBV9
clone size: once
D gene: TRBD2
J gene: TRBJ2-1
CDR3 protein: CASSVELAKGSYNEQFF
CDR3 DNA: TGTGCCAGCAGCGTAGAACTAGCGAAGGGCTCCTACAATGAGCAGTTCTTC

V gene: TRBV15
clone size: once
D gene: TRBD1
J gene: TRBJ1-5
CDR3 protein: CATSPDRDPNQPQHF
CDR3 DNA: TGTGCCACCAGCCCTGACAGGGACCCTAATCAGCCCCAGCATTTT

V gene: TRBV2
clone size: .
D gene: TRBD2
J gene: TRBJ2-1
CDR3 protein: CASSEFTSGRPEQFF
CDR3 DNA: TGTGCCAGCAGTGAATTTACTAGCGGGAGGCCAGAGCAGTTCTTC

V gene: TRBV7-8
clone size: once
D gene: .
J gene: TRBJ2-2
CDR3 protein: CASSLRTGTTNTGELFF
CDR3 DNA: TGTGCCAGCAGCTTACGTACCGGGACAACGAACACCGGGGAGCTGTTTTTT

V gene: TRBV5-4
clone size: .
D gene: .
J gene: TRBJ2-5
CDR3 protein: CASSLVGTPPETQYF
CDR3 DNA: TGTGCCAGCAGCTTGGTGGGGACACCCCCGGAGACCCAGTACTTC

V gene: TRBV30
clone size: .
D gene: .
J gene: TRBJ1-3
CDR3 protein: CAWGGGLSSGNTIYF
CDR3 DNA: TGTGCCTGGGGTGGGGGGCTAAGCTCTGGAAACACCATATATTTT

V gene: TRBV19
clone size: .
D gene: .
J gene: TRBJ1-5
CDR3 protein: CASSVTGRVSNQPQHF
CDR3 DNA: TGTGCCAGTAGTGTTACAGGGCGGGTTAGCAATCAGCCCCAGCATTTT

V gene: TRBV7-9
clone size: .
D gene: TRBD1
J gene: TRBJ2-5
CDR3 protein: CASSLSGQGAGETQYF
CDR3 DNA: TGTGCCAGCAGCTTATCGGGGCAGGGGGCTGGTGAGACCCAGTACTTC

V gene: TRBV5-5
clone size: .
D gene: TRBD2
J gene: TRBJ2-2
CDR3 protein: CASSPLAGGLTGELFF
CDR3 DNA: TGTGCCAGCAGCCCACTAGCGGGAGGGCTCACCGGGGAGCTGTTTTTT

V gene: TRBV5-6
clone size: .
D gene: TRBD2
J gene: TRBJ2-7
CDR3 protein: CASSLPGLAAPEQYF
CDR3 DNA: TGTGCCAGCAGCTTACCGGGACTAGCGGCTCCCGAGCAGTACTTC

V gene: TRBV27
clone size: .
D gene: TRBD2
J gene: TRBJ2-1
CDR3 protein: CASKLGLADNEQFF
CDR3 DNA: TGTGCCAGCAAGCTCGGACTAGCGGACAATGAGCAGTTCTTC

V gene: TRBV7-8
clone size: .
D gene: .
J gene: TRBJ2-7
CDR3 protein: CASSSHRVLGEQYF
CDR3 DNA: TGTGCCAGCAGCTCGCACAGGGTCTTGGGAGAGCAGTACTTC

V gene: TRBV4-2
clone size: .
D gene: .
J gene: TRBJ1-5
CDR3 protein: CASSQSGTTGNSNQPQHF
CDR3 DNA: TGTGCCAGCAGCCAATCCGGGACAACCGGTAATAGCAATCAGCCCCAGCATTTT

V gene: TRBV28
clone size: .
D gene: .
J gene: TRBJ1-5
CDR3 protein: CATEGGRRNQPQHF
CDR3 DNA: TGTGCCACCGAGGGGGGGCGCAGGAATCAGCCCCAGCATTTT

V gene: TRBV9
clone size: .
D gene: .
J gene: TRBJ2-4
CDR3 protein: CASSVGGPKNIQYF
CDR3 DNA: TGTGCCAGCAGCGTAGGGGGGCCCAAAAACATTCAGTACTTC

V gene: TRBV4-2
clone size: once
D gene: TRBD1
J gene: TRBJ1-1
CDR3 protein: CASSQDLSTGENTEAFF
CDR3 DNA: TGTGCCAGCAGCCAAGATCTTTCGACAGGGGAGAACACTGAAGCTTTCTTT

V gene: TRBV9
clone size: once
D gene: .
J gene: TRBJ2-5
CDR3 protein: CASSSYQGPGETQYF
CDR3 DNA: TGTGCCAGCAGTTCCTATCAGGGTCCCGGAGAGACCCAGTACTTC

V gene: TRBV2
clone size: .
D gene: TRBD2
J gene: TRBJ2-7
CDR3 protein: CASRISGSSYEQYF
CDR3 DNA: TGTGCCAGCAGGATTAGCGGGAGCTCCTACGAGCAGTACTTC

V gene: TRBV29-1
clone size: .
D gene: TRBD2
J gene: TRBJ2-3
CDR3 protein: CSVQRGSTDTQYF
CDR3 DNA: TGCAGCGTTCAGCGGGGGAGCACAGATACGCAGTATTTT

V gene: TRBV7-8
clone size: .
D gene: TRBD1
J gene: TRBJ1-4
CDR3 protein: CASSSQGLAHNREKLFF
CDR3 DNA: TGTGCCAGCAGCTCACAGGGGTTAGCCCATAACAGGGAAAAACTGTTTTTT

V gene: TRBV7-9
clone size: .
D gene: .
J gene: TRBJ2-7
CDR3 protein: CASSSLGTGLSYEQYF
CDR3 DNA: TGTGCCAGCAGCTCTCTTGGAACAGGTCTCTCCTACGAGCAGTACTTC

V gene: TRBV2
clone size: .
D gene: TRBD1
J gene: TRBJ2-7
CDR3 protein: CASSRDRAYEQYF
CDR3 DNA: TGTGCCAGCAGTCGGGACAGGGCCTACGAGCAGTACTTC

V gene: TRBV5-1
clone size: .
D gene: TRBD1
J gene: TRBJ2-7
CDR3 protein: CASHRTGTSEQYF
CDR3 DNA: TGCGCCAGCCACCGGACAGGAACGAGCGAGCAGTACTTC

V gene: TRBV2
clone size: .
D gene: .
J gene: TRBJ1-5
CDR3 protein: CASSTGSVSNQPQHF
CDR3 DNA: TGTGCCAGCAGTACAGGGAGTGTAAGCAATCAGCCCCAGCATTTT

V gene: TRBV6-1
clone size: .
D gene: .
J gene: TRBJ1-2
CDR3 protein: CASSEPPRGYTF
CDR3 DNA: TGTGCCAGCAGTGAACCTCCGCGTGGCTACACCTTC

V gene: TRBV9
clone size: once
D gene: .
J gene: TRBJ1-1
CDR3 protein: CASTPSGSQGTEAFF
CDR3 DNA: TGTGCCAGCACTCCCTCCGGGTCCCAGGGCACTGAAGCTTTCTTT

V gene: TRBV11-3
clone size: .
D gene: .
J gene: TRBJ2-2
CDR3 protein: CASSPGEVPGELFF
CDR3 DNA: TGTGCCAGCAGCCCTGGGGAGGTTCCCGGGGAGCTGTTTTTT

V gene: TRBV2
clone size: .
D gene: TRBD1
J gene: TRBJ2-2
CDR3 protein: CASTEGQGGTGELFF
CDR3 DNA: TGTGCCAGCACTGAGGGACAGGGGGGTACCGGGGAGCTGTTTTTT

V gene: TRBV19
clone size: once
D gene: TRBD1
J gene: TRBJ2-3
CDR3 protein: CASSTTQGARPIQYF
CDR3 DNA: TGTGCCAGTAGTACGACTCAGGGGGCGCGGCCCATACAGTATTTT

V gene: TRBV6-1
clone size: .
D gene: TRBD1
J gene: TRBJ1-1
CDR3 protein: CASNYRGDTEAFF
CDR3 DNA: TGTGCCAGCAACTACAGGGGGGACACTGAAGCTTTCTTT

V gene: TRBV30
clone size: .
D gene: .
J gene: TRBJ1-5
CDR3 protein: CAWSPTSGHWEGNQPQHF
CDR3 DNA: TGTGCCTGGAGTCCGACGTCCGGACATTGGGAAGGCAATCAGCCCCAGCATTTT

V gene: TRBV9
clone size: .
D gene: .
J gene: TRBJ1-2
CDR3 protein: CASSVDSRYGYTF
CDR3 DNA: TGTGCCAGCAGCGTAGACAGCAGATATGGCTACACCTTC

V gene: TRBV15
clone size: .
D gene: .
J gene: TRBJ1-1
CDR3 protein: CATSRDWDTEAFF
CDR3 DNA: TGTGCCACCAGCAGGGACTGGGACACTGAAGCTTTCTTT

V gene: TRBV6-6
clone size: .
D gene: .
J gene: TRBJ1-1
CDR3 protein: CASSYSGGAEAFF
CDR3 DNA: TGTGCCAGCAGTTACTCGGGGGGGGCAGAAGCTTTCTTT

V gene: TRBV15
clone size: .
D gene: .
J gene: TRBJ2-5
CDR3 protein: CATSSGTSPQETQYF
CDR3 DNA: TGTGCCACCAGCAGTGGGACAAGCCCTCAAGAGACCCAGTACTTC

V gene: TRBV7-9
clone size: .
D gene: .
J gene: TRBJ2-7
CDR3 protein: CASSFRSYEQYF
CDR3 DNA: TGTGCCAGCAGCTTCCGGTCCTACGAGCAGTACTTC

V gene: TRBV5-5
clone size: .
D gene: TRBD1
J gene: TRBJ1-2
CDR3 protein: CASTTGAGGGDGYTF
CDR3 DNA: TGTGCCAGCACCACCGGGGCAGGGGGTGGGGATGGCTACACCTTC

V gene: TRBV6-1
clone size: once
D gene: .
J gene: TRBJ2-2
CDR3 protein: CASSPGLLTGELFF
CDR3 DNA: TGTGCCAGCAGTCCGGGACTCCTGACCGGGGAGCTGTTTTTT

V gene: TRBV27
clone size: .
D gene: .
J gene: TRBJ2-7
CDR3 protein: CASSFSPGYEQYF
CDR3 DNA: TGTGCCAGCAGTTTTTCCCCAGGTTACGAGCAGTACTTC